Shown below are 3 T cell receptor beta chains from a single sample sequenced in a study of cytotoxic CD8 clonotypes in ibrutinib-treated CLL. Only in-frame clones appear in the TCRdb table, and some are missing; sequencing was by immunoSEQ multiplex PCR. The sample has about 92,000 clones; more than 70% are singletons. The sample was PBMCs, taken after 24 months of ibrutinib treatment. These TCRs come from a human donor with chronic lymphocytic leukemia.

The gene calls are TRBV30 and TRBJ2-2; perhaps TRBD2 as D (5 bases). The CDR3 is 14 residues long. V shed 2 bases and J shed 4 bases, with 11 bases lying between them. The V gene's germline CDR1 is GTSNPN and CDR2 SVGIG (reference sequence). This CDR3 reads CAWSSGLTTGELFF. CDR3 coding DNA: TGTGCCTGGAGTAGCGGATTGACCACCGGGGAGCTGTTTTTT.

This chain uses TRBV6-1 with TRBJ1-5; no definite D call. This CDR3 comprises 14 residues. V lost 4 bases and J 0 bases, leaving 7 bases between the germline ends. The germline gives CDR1 MNHNS, CDR2 SASEGT. The CDR3 DNA sequence: TGTGCCAGCAGTGTTGGGTATAGCAATCAGCCCCAGCATTTT. Amino acids: CASSVGYSNQPQHF.

The chain recombines TRBV5-4 with TRBJ1-5; D is possibly TRBD1 (6 bases). V gave up 1 base and J gave up 4 bases, with 12 bases separating them. CDR1 SGHNT and CDR2 YYREEE come from the germline V gene (reference sequence). The CDR3 contains 15 residues. This CDR3 is CASSLFPGANQPQHF. The CDR3 bases are TGTGCCAGCAGCTTGTTCCCAGGGGCGAATCAGCCCCAGCATTTT.